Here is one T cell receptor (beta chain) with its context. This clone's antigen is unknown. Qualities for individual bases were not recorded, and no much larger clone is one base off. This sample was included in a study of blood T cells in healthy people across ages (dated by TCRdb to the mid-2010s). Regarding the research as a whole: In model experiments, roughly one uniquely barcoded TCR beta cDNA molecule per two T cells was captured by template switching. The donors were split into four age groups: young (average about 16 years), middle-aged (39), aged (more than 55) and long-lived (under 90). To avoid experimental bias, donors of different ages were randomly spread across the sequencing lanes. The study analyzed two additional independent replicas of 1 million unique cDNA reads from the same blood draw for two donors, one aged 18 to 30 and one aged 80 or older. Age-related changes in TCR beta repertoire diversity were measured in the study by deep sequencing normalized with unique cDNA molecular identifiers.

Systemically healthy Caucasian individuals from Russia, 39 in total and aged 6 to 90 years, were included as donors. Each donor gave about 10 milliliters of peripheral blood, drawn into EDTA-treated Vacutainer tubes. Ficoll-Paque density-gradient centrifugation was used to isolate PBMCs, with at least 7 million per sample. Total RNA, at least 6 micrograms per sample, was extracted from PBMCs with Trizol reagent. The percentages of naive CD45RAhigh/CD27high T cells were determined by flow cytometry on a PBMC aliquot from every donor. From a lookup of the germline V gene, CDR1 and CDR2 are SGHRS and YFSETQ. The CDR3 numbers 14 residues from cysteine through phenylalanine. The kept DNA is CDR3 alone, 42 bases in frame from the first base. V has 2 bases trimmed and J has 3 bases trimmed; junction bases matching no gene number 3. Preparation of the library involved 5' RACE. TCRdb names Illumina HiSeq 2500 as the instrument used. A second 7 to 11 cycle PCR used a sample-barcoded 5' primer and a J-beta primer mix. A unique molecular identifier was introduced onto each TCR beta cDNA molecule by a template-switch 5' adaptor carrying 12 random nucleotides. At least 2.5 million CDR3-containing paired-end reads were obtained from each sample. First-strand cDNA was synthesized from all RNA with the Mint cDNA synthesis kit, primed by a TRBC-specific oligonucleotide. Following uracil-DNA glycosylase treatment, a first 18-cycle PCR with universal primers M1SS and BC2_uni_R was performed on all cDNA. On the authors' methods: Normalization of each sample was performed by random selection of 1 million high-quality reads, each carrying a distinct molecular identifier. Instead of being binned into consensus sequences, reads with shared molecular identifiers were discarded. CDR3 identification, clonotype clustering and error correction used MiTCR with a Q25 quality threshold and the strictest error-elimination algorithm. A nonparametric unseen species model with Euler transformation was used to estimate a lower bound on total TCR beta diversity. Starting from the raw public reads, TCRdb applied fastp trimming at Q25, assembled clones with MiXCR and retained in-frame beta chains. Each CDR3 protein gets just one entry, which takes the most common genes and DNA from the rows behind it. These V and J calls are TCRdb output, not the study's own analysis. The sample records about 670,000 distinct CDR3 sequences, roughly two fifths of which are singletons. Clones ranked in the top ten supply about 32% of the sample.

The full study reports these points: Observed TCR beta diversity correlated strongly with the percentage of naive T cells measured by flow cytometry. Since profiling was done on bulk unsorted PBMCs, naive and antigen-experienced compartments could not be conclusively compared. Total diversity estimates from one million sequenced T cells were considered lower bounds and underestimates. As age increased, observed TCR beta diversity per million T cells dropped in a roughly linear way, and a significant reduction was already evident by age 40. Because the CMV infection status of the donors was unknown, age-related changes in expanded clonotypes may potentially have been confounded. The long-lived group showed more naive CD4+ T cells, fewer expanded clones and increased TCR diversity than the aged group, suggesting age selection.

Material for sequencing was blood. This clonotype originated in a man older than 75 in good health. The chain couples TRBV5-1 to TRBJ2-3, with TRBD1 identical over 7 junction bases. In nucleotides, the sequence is TGCGCCAGCAGCTTCCGGGACAGAACAGATACGCAGTATTTT. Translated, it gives CASSFRDRTDTQYF.